This T cell receptor (beta chain) stems from a study of blood T cell repertoires in COVID-19. In the original analysis: Estimated nucleated cell counts came from reference gene primer amplification. Produced via immunoSEQ multiplex PCR; TCRdb's table is partial and in-frame only. That table is the source of V, J and clone size, and D and trimming were worked out from the DNA. In the table there are around 170,000 clones, around 84% of which are singletons. Germline CDR1 reads SGHVS; CDR2 reads FQNEAQ. V shed 1 base and J shed 4 bases, with 14 bases lying between them. CDR3 length equals 16 residues. The clonotype originates from a man aged 30 to 39 with active or convalescent COVID-19. This rearrangement joins TRBV7-8 to TRBJ1-5; D may be TRBD1 (6 bases). The sample was peripheral blood. CDR3 DNA sequence: TGTGCCAGCAGCTTAGGTGTCAGGGGAGGGAATCAGCCCCAGCATTTT. This sequence encodes CASSLGVRGGNQPQHF.